This entry is about one T cell receptor beta chain. The count of this clonotype is one. Its antigen is unknown. Base qualities are not at hand, and no much larger clone is one base apart. One read provides weak support. Sequenced on an Illumina NovaSeq 6000. Synthesis of TCR cDNA relied on 5'RACE template switching, a step that introduced a universal primer site along with unique molecular identifiers. cDNA synthesis was primed from both the TCR alpha and TCR beta constant segments. Library amplification used two PCR steps, and the second PCR step added sample barcodes and sequencing adapters. Sequencing of the libraries was done on either Illumina HiSeq 2500 (2x100 bp) or NovaSeq (2x150 bp). On the authors' methods: Demultiplexing of reads and collapsing into UMI consensus sequences were performed with MIGEC, and V(D)J alignment was carried out with MiXCR. Using edgeR on replicate PBMC samples, clonotypes were called vaccine-responding if FDR was below 0.01 and the log2 fold change was above 5 up to day 15. Each bulk clonotype received a CD4 or CD8 identity based on whether the sequenced CD4 or CD8 repertoire contained that clonotype at higher abundance. TCRdb reprocessed the public reads (quality trimming at Q25 with fastp, clone calling with MiXCR) and kept in-frame beta chains. One record per CDR3 amino acid sequence lists the most common genes and DNA. For this entry, the V and J calls and clone size follow TCRdb and not the study's own pipeline. The sample table lists roughly 160,000 distinct CDR3 sequences, roughly 9% of them with a count of one. The ten largest clones represent around 35% of the sample.

This sample is part of a study of T cells after yellow fever vaccination (dated by TCRdb to 2018 to 2020). Concerning the study at large: The SMART-Seq v4 Ultra Low Input RNA kit was used to prepare libraries from fractions with low cell numbers. To follow T-cell clones before and after primary and booster YFV17D yellow fever vaccination, bulk TCR alpha and beta repertoires were sequenced over time. Two healthy male donors made up the cohort, one aged 18 to 29 years and the other aged 30 to 40 years. Bulk PBMC replicates and cell subsets were isolated from blood drawn at multiple timepoints before and after both primary and secondary immunization.

The cysteine opens and the phenylalanine closes a CDR3 of 16 amino acids. The read is trimmed to its CDR3 DNA, 48 bases read in frame from base 1. V sheds 3 bases and J sheds 0 bases, leaving 12 bases between their ends. CDR1 and CDR2, looked up from the germline V gene (reference sequence), are LNHDA and SQIVND. Overall study outcomes, separate from this receptor: Compared with the primary T-cell response, the secondary T-cell response was faster but weaker, reaching its peak on day 5 rather than on day 15. Computational filtering was required because FACS-sorted repertoires could contain abundant contaminating clonotypes from the bulk population. The study included only two donors, which limits how far the findings can be generalized. A small fraction of clonotypes appeared in both the CD4 and CD8 compartments, likely as a result of convergent recombination. Most clones expanded after primary vaccination were re-detected after the booster (just under 97% of CD4 and more than 70% of CD8), suggesting broad memory maintenance.

The label giving this sample's treatment or condition can be read as: live attenuated yellow fever vaccine strain. A standard Ficoll-Paque protocol was used to isolate PBMCs from peripheral blood. CD4 and CD8 T-cell fractions were isolated with Dynabeads CD4 and CD8 positive selection kits. RNA was extracted with TriZol from bulk PBMCs, CD4 and CD8 fractions, and dextramer-positive and dextramer-negative fractions. Sequencing was performed on CD8+ T cells sorted from PBMCs, taken 45 days after the yellow fever booster vaccination. The clonotype comes from a man aged 18 to 30 who received the YFV17D yellow fever vaccine. The rearranged chain carries TRBV19 and TRBJ2-1, with no confident D gene call. Here is the DNA: TGTGCCAGTAGTATGATCCCAAAGAGCTCCTACAATGAGCAGTTCTTC. Translated, it reads CASSMIPKSSYNEQFF.